The sample holds one count of the clone carrying this T cell receptor beta chain. This sample was taken from a study of control samples from healthy donors and cancer patients. This CDR3 comprises 15 residues. From germline, CDR1 is MNHEY and CDR2 SMNVEV (reference sequence). With 6 bases clipped from V and 10 bases from J, the junction kept 11 bases outside the gene matches. TCRdb keeps only in-frame clones here, not all; method: immunoSEQ multiplex PCR. This sample has 150,000 to 200,000 clones, with approximately 94% found just once. This clonotype was obtained from a man aged 25-40 years in good health. Specimen: blood. The gene calls are TRBV27 and TRBJ1-6; the match to TRBD1 covers 8 bases. The CDR3 sequence: CASREGTGWNSPLHF. DNA of the CDR3: TGTGCCAGCAGAGAGGGGACAGGATGGAACTCACCCCTCCACTTT.